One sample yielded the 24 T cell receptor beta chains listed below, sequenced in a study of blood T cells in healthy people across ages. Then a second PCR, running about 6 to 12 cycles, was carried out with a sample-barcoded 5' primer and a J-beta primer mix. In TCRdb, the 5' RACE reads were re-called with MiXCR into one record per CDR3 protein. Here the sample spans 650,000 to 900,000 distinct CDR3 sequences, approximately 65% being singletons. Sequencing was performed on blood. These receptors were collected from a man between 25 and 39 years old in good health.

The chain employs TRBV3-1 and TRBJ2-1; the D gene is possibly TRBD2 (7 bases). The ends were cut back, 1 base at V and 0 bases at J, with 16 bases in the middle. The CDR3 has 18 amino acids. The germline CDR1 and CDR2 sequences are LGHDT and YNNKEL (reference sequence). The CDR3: CASSQGLAGALSYNEQFF. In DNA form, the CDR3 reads TGTGCCAGCAGCCAAGGACTGGCGGGGGCTCTCTCCTACAATGAGCAGTTCTTC.

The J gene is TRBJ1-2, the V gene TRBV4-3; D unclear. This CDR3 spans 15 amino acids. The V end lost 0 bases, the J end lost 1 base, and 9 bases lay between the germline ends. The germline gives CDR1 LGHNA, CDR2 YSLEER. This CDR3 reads CASSQDRVLNYGYTF. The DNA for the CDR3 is TGCGCCAGCAGCCAAGACCGCGTTCTTAACTATGGCTACACCTTC.

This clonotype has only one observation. The chain's CDR3 is CASTKGGGVNQPQHF. The CDR3 DNA sequence: TGTGCCAGCACCAAGGGGGGGGGTGTAAATCAGCCCCAGCATTTT. This chain joins TRBV27 and TRBJ1-5, with D perhaps TRBD1 (6 bases). V lost 7 bases and J 4 bases, leaving 17 bases between the germline ends. The CDR3 totals 15 residues. Germline-derived CDR1 and CDR2 are MNHEY and SMNVEV (reference sequence).

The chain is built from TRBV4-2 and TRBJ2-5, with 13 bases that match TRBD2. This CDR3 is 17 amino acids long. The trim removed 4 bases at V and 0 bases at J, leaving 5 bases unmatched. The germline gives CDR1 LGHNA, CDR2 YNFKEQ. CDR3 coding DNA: TGTGCCAGCAGCCCCGGGGGGACTAGCGGGAACCAAGAGACCCAGTACTTC. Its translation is CASSPGGTSGNQETQYF.

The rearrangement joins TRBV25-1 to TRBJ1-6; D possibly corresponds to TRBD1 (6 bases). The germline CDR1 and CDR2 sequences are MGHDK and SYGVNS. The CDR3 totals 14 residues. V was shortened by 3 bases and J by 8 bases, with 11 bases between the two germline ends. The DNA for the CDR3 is TGTGCCAGCAGTGATGGGGGGCGGGATTCACCCCTCCACTTT. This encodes CASSDGGRDSPLHF.

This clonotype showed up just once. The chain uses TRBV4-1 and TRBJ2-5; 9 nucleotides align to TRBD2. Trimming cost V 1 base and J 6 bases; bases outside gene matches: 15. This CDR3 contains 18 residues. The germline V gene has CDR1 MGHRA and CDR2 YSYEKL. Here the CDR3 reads CASSQGPPGTSIGKTQYF. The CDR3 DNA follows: TGCGCCAGCAGCCAAGGTCCTCCTGGGACTAGCATAGGGAAGACCCAGTACTTC.

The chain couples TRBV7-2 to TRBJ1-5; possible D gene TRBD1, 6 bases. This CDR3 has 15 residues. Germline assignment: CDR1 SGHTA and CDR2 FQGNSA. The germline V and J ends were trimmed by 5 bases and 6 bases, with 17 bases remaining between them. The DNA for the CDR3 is TGTGCCAGCAGCCTCAGTACGGGGGCGGGTCAGCCCCAGCATTTT. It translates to CASSLSTGAGQPQHF.

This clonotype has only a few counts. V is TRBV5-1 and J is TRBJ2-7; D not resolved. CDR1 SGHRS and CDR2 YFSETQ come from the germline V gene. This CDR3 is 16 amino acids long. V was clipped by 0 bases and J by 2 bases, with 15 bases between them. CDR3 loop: CASSLDNWRRAYEQYF. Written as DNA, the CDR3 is TGCGCCAGCAGCTTGGATAACTGGCGGAGAGCCTACGAGCAGTACTTC. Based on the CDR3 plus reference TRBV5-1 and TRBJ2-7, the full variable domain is KAGVTQTPRYLIKTRGQQVTLSCSPISGHRSVSWYQQTPGQGLQFLFEYFSETQRNKGNFPGRFSGRQFSNSRSEMNVSTLELGDSALYLCASSLDNWRRAYEQYFGPGTRLTVT.

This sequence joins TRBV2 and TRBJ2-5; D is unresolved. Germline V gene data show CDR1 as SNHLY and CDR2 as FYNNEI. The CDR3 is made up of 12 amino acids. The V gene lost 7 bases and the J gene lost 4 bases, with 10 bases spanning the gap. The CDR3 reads CASTELGETQYF. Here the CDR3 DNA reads TGTGCCAGCACCGAATTAGGAGAGACCCAGTACTTC.

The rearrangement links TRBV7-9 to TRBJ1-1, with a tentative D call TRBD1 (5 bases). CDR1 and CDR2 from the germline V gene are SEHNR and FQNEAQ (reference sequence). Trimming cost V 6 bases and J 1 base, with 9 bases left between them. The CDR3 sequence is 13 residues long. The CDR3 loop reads CASSFGANTEAFF. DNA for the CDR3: TGTGCCAGCAGTTTCGGGGCGAACACTGAAGCTTTCTTT.

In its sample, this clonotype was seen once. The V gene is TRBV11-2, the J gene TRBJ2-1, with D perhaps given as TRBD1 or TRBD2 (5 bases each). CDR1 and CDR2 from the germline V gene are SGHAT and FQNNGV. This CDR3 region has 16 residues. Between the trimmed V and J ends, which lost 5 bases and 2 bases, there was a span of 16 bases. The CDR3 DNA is TGTGCCAGCAGCATTGCCCGGGACGCAGCCTACAATGAGCAGTTCTTC. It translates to CASSIARDAAYNEQFF. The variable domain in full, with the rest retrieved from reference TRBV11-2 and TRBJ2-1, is EAGVAQSPRYKIIEKRQSVAFWCNPISGHATLYWYQQILGQGPKLLIQFQNNGVVDDSQLPKDRFSAERLKGVDSTLKIQPAKLEDSAVYLCASSIARDAAYNEQFFGPGTRLTVL.

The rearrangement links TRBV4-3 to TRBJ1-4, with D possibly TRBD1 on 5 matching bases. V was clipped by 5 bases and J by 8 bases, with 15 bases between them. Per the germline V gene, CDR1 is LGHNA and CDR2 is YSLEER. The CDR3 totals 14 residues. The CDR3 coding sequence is TGCGCCAGCAGCAAAGGGTTAGGGGACGAAAAACTGTTTTTT. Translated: CASSKGLGDEKLFF.

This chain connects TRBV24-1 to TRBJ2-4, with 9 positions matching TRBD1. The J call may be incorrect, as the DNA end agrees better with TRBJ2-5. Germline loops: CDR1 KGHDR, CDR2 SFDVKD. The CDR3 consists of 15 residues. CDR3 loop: CATSDLRTGEETQYF. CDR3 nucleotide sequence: TGTGCCACCAGTGATTTGAGGACAGGGGAGGAGACCCAGTACTTC.

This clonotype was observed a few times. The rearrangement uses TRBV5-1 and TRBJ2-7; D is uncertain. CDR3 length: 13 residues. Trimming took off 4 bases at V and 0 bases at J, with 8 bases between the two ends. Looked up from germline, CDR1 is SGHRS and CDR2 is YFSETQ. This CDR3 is CASSTTDSYEQYF. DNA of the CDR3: TGCGCCAGCAGCACGACTGACTCCTACGAGCAGTACTTC. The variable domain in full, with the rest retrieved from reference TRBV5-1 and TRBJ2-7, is KAGVTQTPRYLIKTRGQQVTLSCSPISGHRSVSWYQQTPGQGLQFLFEYFSETQRNKGNFPGRFSGRQFSNSRSEMNVSTLELGDSALYLCASSTTDSYEQYFGPGTRLTVT.

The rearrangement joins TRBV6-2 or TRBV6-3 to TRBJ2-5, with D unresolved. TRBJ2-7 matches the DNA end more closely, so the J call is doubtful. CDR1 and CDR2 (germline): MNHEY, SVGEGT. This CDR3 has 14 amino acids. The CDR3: CASSRPLDSYEQYF. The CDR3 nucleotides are TGTGCCAGCAGTCGCCCCCTGGATAGCTACGAGCAGTACTTC.

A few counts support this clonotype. CDR3 sequence reads: CASSDPRRGEQFF. CDR3 sequence (DNA): TGTGCCAGCAGTGACCCCCGGCGGGGAGAGCAGTTCTTC. This chain links TRBV25-1 with TRBJ2-1; weak D call: TRBD2 (6 bases). The CDR3 is 13 amino acids. In germline, CDR1 is MGHDK, CDR2 SYGVNS. V dropped 3 bases and J dropped 10 bases, with 13 bases sitting between them.

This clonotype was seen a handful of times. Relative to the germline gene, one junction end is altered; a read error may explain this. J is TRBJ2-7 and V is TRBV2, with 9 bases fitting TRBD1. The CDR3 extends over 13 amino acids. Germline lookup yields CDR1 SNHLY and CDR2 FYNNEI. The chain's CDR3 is CASREGTGSEQYF. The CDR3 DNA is TGTGCCAGCAGAGAAGGGACAGGGAGCGAGCAGTACTTC.

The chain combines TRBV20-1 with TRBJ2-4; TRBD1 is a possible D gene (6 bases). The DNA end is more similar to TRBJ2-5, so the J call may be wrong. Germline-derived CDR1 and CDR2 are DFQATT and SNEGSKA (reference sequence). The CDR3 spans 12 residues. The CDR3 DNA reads TGCAGTGCTCCTTACAGGGCGGCGACCCAGTACTTC. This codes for CSAPYRAATQYF.

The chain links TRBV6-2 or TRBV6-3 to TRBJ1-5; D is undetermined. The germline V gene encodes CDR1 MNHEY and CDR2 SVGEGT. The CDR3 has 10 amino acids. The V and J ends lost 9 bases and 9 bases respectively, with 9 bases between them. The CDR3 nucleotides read TGTGCCAGGTCCATGAGGCCCCAGCATTTT. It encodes CARSMRPQHF.

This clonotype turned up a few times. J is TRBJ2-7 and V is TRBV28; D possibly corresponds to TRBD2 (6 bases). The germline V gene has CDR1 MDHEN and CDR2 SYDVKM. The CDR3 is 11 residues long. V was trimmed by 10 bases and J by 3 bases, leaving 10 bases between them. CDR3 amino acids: CATGVNYEQYF. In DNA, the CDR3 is TGTGCCACGGGGGTCAACTACGAGCAGTACTTC.

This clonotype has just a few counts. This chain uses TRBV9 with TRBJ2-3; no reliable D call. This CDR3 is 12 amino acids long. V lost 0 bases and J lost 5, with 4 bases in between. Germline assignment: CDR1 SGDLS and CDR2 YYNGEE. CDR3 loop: CASSVVGDTQYF. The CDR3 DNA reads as TGTGCCAGCAGCGTAGTTGGAGATACGCAGTATTTT. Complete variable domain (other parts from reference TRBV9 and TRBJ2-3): DSGVTQTPKHLITATGQRVTLRCSPRSGDLSVYWYQQSLDQGLQFLIQYYNGEERAKGNILERFSAQQFPDLHSELNLSSLELGDSALYFCASSVVGDTQYFGPGTRLTVL.

The CDR3 sequence is CASSTSGGNQETQYF. CDR3 nucleotides: TGTGCCAGCAGTACCAGCGGGGGAAACCAAGAGACCCAGTACTTC. The chain employs TRBV28 and TRBJ2-5, with 8 bases lining up with TRBD2. Germline CDR1 MDHEN, CDR2 SYDVKM. The CDR3 loop spans 15 amino acids. Trimming cost V 5 bases and J 0 bases; bases outside gene matches: 5.

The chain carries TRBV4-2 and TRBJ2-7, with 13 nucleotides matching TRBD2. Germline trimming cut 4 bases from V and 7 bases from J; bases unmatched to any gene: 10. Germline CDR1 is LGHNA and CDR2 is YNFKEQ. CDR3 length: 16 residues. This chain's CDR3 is CASSRTLAGGQDEQYF. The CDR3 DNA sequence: TGTGCCAGCAGCCGCACACTAGCGGGGGGGCAGGATGAGCAGTACTTC.

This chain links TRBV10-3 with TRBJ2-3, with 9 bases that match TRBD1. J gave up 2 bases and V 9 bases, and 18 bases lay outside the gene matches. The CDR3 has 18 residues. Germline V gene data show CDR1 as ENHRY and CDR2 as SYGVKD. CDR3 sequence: CAILRSHRDRVSTDTQYF. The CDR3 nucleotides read TGTGCCATTCTCAGATCCCACCGGGACAGGGTCTCCACAGATACGCAGTATTTT.